A few counts support the clone carrying this TCR beta chain. The data originate from a study of blood T cell repertoires in COVID-19. Assay: immunoSEQ multiplex PCR; the TCRdb copy retains only in-frame clones and omits some. The data hold about 210,000 clones, with roughly four fifths observed a single time. Germline V gives CDR1 SGHTA, CDR2 FQGNSA. The CDR3 sequence is 15 residues long. V was pared by 3 bases and J by 2 bases, with 14 bases between. Sample: peripheral blood. This clonotype originated in a woman aged 40 to 55 with acute or convalescent COVID-19. This chain connects TRBV7-2 to TRBJ2-7; a possible D gene is TRBD2 (6 bases). The CDR3 bases are TGTGCCAGCAGCTTCTATGCGGGGCAAACCTACGAGCAGTACTTC. Translation: CASSFYAGQTYEQYF.